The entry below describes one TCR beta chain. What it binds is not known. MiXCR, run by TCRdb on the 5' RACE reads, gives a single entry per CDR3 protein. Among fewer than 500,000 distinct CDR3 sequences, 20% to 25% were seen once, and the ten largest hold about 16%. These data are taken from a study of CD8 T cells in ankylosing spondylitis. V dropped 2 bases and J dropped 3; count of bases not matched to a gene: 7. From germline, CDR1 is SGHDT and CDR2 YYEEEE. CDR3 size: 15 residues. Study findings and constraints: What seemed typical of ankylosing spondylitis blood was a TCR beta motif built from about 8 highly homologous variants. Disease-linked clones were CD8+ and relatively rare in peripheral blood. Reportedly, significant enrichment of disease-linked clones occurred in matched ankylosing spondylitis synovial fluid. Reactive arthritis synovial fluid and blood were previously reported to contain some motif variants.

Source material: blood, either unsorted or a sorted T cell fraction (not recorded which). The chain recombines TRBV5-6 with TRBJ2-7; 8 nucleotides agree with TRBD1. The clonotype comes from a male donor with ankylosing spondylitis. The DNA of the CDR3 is TGTGCCAGCAGCTTTACCGGGACAGGCTTCTACGAGCAGTACTTC. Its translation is CASSFTGTGFYEQYF.